A selection of T cell receptor beta chains follows, all from one sample in a study of cytomegalovirus exposure and HLA in healthy donors. TCRdb's copy holds only in-frame clones and misses some; the assay was immunoSEQ multiplex PCR. This table holds 150,000 to 200,000 clones, 78% found once. Sequencing was carried out using PBMCs. The source of these receptors is a woman between 35 and 50 years old in good health and CMV-seronegative. Each CDR3 is given with its conserved first and last residue. A D gene is named only where the DNA matches it firmly. Some rows have no size entry. The others give once, few or many, or a class for an expanded clone.

J: TRBJ2-2
size: NA
V: TRBV6-1
D: TRBD1
CDR3: CASSWTGRSTGELFF
DNA: TGTGCCAGCAGTTGGACAGGGCGGAGCACCGGGGAGCTGTTTTTT

J: TRBJ2-5
size: NA
V: TRBV7-2
D: NA
CDR3: CASSFRLGETQYF
DNA: TGTGCCAGCAGCTTCAGACTTGGGGAGACCCAGTACTTC

J: TRBJ1-6
size: NA
V: TRBV5-1
D: TRBD1
CDR3: CASSLQQGASPLHF
DNA: TGCGCCAGCAGCTTGCAACAGGGGGCGTCACCCCTCCACTTT

J: TRBJ2-3
size: NA
V: TRBV27
D: NA
CDR3: CASSSPRGLGDTQYF
DNA: TGTGCCAGCAGTTCGCCCCGGGGTTTGGGAGATACGCAGTATTTT

J: TRBJ1-1
size: few
V: TRBV7-9
D: NA
CDR3: CASSSRQDLNTEAFF
DNA: TGTGCCAGCAGCTCGCGACAGGACCTGAACACTGAAGCTTTCTTT

J: TRBJ2-2
size: NA
V: TRBV10-2
D: NA
CDR3: CASSESRRGENTGELFF
DNA: TGCGCCAGCAGTGAGTCGAGGCGCGGGGAAAACACCGGGGAGCTGTTTTTT

J: TRBJ1-6
size: NA
V: TRBV2
D: TRBD1
CDR3: CASRGGTGYSPLHF
DNA: TGTGCCAGCAGGGGGGGGACAGGGTATTCACCCCTCCACTTT

J: TRBJ2-3
size: NA
V: TRBV7-9
D: TRBD2
CDR3: CASSSRVAGGRGTDTQYF
DNA: TGTGCCAGCAGCTCTCGCGTAGCGGGGGGGCGGGGCACAGATACGCAGTATTTT

J: TRBJ2-7
size: NA
V: TRBV27
D: TRBD1
CDR3: CASSGLGQGRYEQYF
DNA: TGTGCCAGCAGTGGATTGGGACAGGGACGCTACGAGCAGTACTTC

J: TRBJ2-3
size: NA
V: TRBV6-5
D: TRBD1
CDR3: CSTRDRGSRGTQYF
DNA: TGTTCCACCCGGGACAGGGGGTCCCGCGGTACGCAGTATTTT

J: TRBJ1-6
size: NA
V: TRBV7-6
D: TRBD1
CDR3: CASSSPGGDYNSPLHF
DNA: TGTGCCAGCAGCTCCCCAGGGGGCGACTATAATTCACCCCTCCACTTT

J: TRBJ1-2
size: NA
V: TRBV6-5
D: NA
CDR3: CASSYEGSGYTF
DNA: TGTGCCAGCAGTTACGAGGGATCGGGCTACACCTTC

J: TRBJ1-5
size: NA
V: TRBV6-6
D: NA
CDR3: CASSYEPGPQHF
DNA: TGTGCCAGCAGTTATGAACCGGGGCCCCAGCATTTT

J: TRBJ2-4
size: NA
V: TRBV5-1
D: NA
CDR3: CASSYGRENIQYF
DNA: TGCGCCAGCAGCTATGGGAGAGAAAACATTCAGTACTTC

J: TRBJ2-5
size: NA
V: TRBV4-1
D: NA
CDR3: CASSLAVQETQYF
DNA: TGCGCCAGCAGCTTAGCGGTCCAAGAGACCCAGTACTTC

J: TRBJ2-7
size: NA
V: TRBV18
D: NA
CDR3: CASSPPLRQGRYEQYF
DNA: TGTGCCAGCTCACCACCGTTAAGGCAGGGTCGATACGAGCAGTACTTC

J: TRBJ2-1
size: NA
V: TRBV5-1
D: TRBD2
CDR3: CASSSSAGGTGNEQFF
DNA: TGCGCCAGCAGCTCGTCAGCGGGGGGGACGGGGAATGAGCAGTTCTTC

J: TRBJ1-4
size: once
V: TRBV4-1
D: NA
CDR3: CASSQAPRSNEKLFF
DNA: TGCGCCAGCAGCCAAGCTCCCCGCAGTAATGAAAAACTGTTTTTT

J: TRBJ2-6
size: NA
V: TRBV28
D: NA
CDR3: CASAAWVTRRSGANVLTF
DNA: TGTGCCAGCGCGGCTTGGGTAACAAGACGCTCTGGGGCCAACGTCCTGACTTTC

J: TRBJ2-5
size: NA
V: TRBV6-5
D: NA
CDR3: CASSGTGTLIQYF
DNA: TGTGCCAGCAGTGGCACCGGGACTCTAATCCAGTACTTC

J: TRBJ1-3
size: NA
V: TRBV10-1
D: TRBD1
CDR3: CASSETGDGNTIYF
DNA: TGCGCCAGCAGTGAGACAGGGGACGGAAACACCATATATTTT

J: TRBJ2-5
size: NA
V: TRBV9
D: TRBD2
CDR3: CASSRTSGPETQYF
DNA: TGTGCCAGCAGCCGGACTAGCGGGCCTGAGACCCAGTACTTC

J: TRBJ1-6
size: NA
V: TRBV5-6
D: NA
CDR3: CASSPRDSYNSPLHF
DNA: TGTGCCAGCAGCCCTCGGGATTCCTATAATTCACCCCTCCACTTT

J: TRBJ1-6
size: NA
V: TRBV10-3
D: NA
CDR3: CANKGQITSPLHF
DNA: TGTGCCAACAAAGGACAGATTACATCACCCCTCCACTTT

J: TRBJ1-5
size: NA
V: TRBV4-1
D: NA
CDR3: CASSHPYRGSHQPQHF
DNA: TGCGCCAGCAGCCATCCCTACCGGGGGTCACATCAGCCCCAGCATTTT

J: TRBJ2-1
size: NA
V: TRBV7-3
D: NA
CDR3: CASSLMGADNEQFF
DNA: TGTGCCAGCAGCTTAATGGGGGCAGACAATGAGCAGTTCTTC

J: TRBJ2-1
size: few
V: TRBV18
D: NA
CDR3: CASRGRSYNEQFF
DNA: TGTGCCAGCCGCGGCCGCTCCTACAATGAGCAGTTCTTC

J: TRBJ1-2
size: few
V: TRBV6-6
D: NA
CDR3: CASKGTQTDGYTF
DNA: TGTGCCAGCAAGGGAACCCAGACAGATGGCTACACCTTC

J: TRBJ2-3
size: NA
V: TRBV28
D: NA
CDR3: CASSSTRKPDTQYF
DNA: TGTGCCAGCAGTTCCACAAGAAAACCAGATACGCAGTATTTT

J: TRBJ2-5
size: NA
V: TRBV5-4
D: NA
CDR3: CASSIGGGPYQETQYF
DNA: TGTGCCAGCAGCATTGGGGGGGGCCCGTACCAAGAGACCCAGTACTTC